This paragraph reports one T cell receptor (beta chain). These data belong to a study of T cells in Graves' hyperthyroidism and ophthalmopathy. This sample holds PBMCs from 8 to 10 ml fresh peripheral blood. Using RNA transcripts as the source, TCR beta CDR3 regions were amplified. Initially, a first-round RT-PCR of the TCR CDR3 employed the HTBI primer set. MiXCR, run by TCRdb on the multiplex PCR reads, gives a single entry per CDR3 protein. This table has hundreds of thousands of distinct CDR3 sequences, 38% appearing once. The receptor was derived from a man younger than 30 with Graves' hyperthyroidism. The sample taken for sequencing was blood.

The CDR3 sequence: CSGTSGGAYQETQYF. CDR3 bases: TGCAGTGGAACTAGCGGGGGAGCTTACCAAGAGACCCAGTACTTC. The V and J genes are TRBV20-1 and TRBJ2-5, with 11 bases fitting TRBD2. The junction had 7 bases not matched to a gene; V was cut back by 7 bases and J by 0 bases. Per germline, CDR1 DFQATT and CDR2 SNEGSKA (reference sequence). The CDR3 has 15 residues.